What follows are 2 T cell receptor beta chains derived from one specimen sequenced in a study of cytomegalovirus exposure and HLA in healthy donors. 13 Jbeta primers and 60 Vbeta primers were used for the PCR. Only in-frame clones appear in the TCRdb table, and some are missing; sequencing was by immunoSEQ multiplex PCR. Its table lists 100,000 to 150,000 clones. Sequencing input: PBMCs. The receptors were sampled from a woman between 40 and 55 years old in good health and CMV-seronegative.

The V and J genes are TRBV6-5 and TRBJ1-2; D possibly corresponds to TRBD1 (5 bases). Germline CDR1 and CDR2: MNHEY and SVGAGI. This CDR3 comprises 14 residues. The V end was cut by 0 bases, the J end by 8 bases, with 13 bases between. The CDR3 DNA is TGTGCCAGCAGTTACTCGAACAGGCGCTTAGGCTACACCTTC. Residues: CASSYSNRRLGYTF.

The rearrangement links TRBV5-1 to TRBJ1-6, with 8 positions matching TRBD1. Germline V gene lookup returns CDR1 SGHRS and CDR2 YFSETQ. Germline trimming cut 5 bases from V and 5 bases from J; bases unmatched to any gene: 6. The CDR3 extends over 15 amino acids. In DNA form, the CDR3 reads TGCGCCAGCAGTCAGAGACAGGGGAATAATTCACCCCTCCACTTT. Residues: CASSQRQGNNSPLHF.